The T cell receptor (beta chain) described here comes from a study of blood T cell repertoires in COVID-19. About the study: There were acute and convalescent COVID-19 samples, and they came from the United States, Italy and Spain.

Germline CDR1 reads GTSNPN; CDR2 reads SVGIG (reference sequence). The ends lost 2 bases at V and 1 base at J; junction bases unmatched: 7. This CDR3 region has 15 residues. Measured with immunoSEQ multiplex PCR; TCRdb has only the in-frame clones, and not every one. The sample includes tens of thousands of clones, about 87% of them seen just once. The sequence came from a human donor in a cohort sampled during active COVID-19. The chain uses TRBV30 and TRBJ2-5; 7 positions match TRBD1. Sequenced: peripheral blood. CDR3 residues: CAWSLGQGVQETQYF. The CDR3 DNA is TGTGCCTGGAGTCTGGGGCAGGGGGTCCAAGAGACCCAGTACTTC.